These 3 T cell receptor beta chains came from one sample sequenced in a study of blood T cell repertoires in COVID-19. Clones were sequenced by immunoSEQ multiplex PCR, and TCRdb holds only the in-frame ones, with some missing. In the table there are a few hundred thousand clones, about nine tenths of which are singletons. The specimen sequenced was peripheral blood. The receptors stem from a man aged 18-30 years with active or convalescent COVID-19.

This chain links TRBV7-3 with TRBJ2-1; possibly TRBD2 for D (6 bases). This CDR3 spans 16 amino acids. Per the germline V gene, CDR1 is SGHTA and CDR2 is FQGTGA. V lost 5 bases to trimming and J lost 1 base, with 15 bases between them. The CDR3 spells CASSTSPAASYNEQFF. In DNA, the CDR3 is TGTGCCAGCAGCACTAGCCCAGCGGCATCCTACAATGAGCAGTTCTTC.

The chain employs TRBV10-3 and TRBJ1-2, with no clear D. V lost 8 bases and J lost 8, with 18 bases in between. The germline V gene encodes CDR1 ENHRY and CDR2 SYGVKD. The CDR3 sequence is 13 residues long. CDR3 nucleotide sequence: TGTGCCATCTCCATCGCCCTACCAAGCGGCTACACCTTC. It translates to CAISIALPSGYTF.

This rearrangement joins TRBV19 to TRBJ2-7; 7 nucleotides line up with TRBD2. The CDR3 totals 15 residues. Per the germline V gene, CDR1 is LNHDA and CDR2 is SQIVND (reference sequence). With 5 bases clipped from V and 3 bases from J, the junction kept 10 bases outside the gene matches. The CDR3 reads CASSGRLAFGYEQYF. In DNA, the CDR3 is TGTGCCAGTAGTGGCAGACTAGCATTTGGCTACGAGCAGTACTTC.